The TCR beta chain under discussion was sequenced for a study of Tregs in tolerant kidney transplant recipients (dated by TCRdb to about 2019). Regarding the complete study: Related donors were used in the transplants with nonmyeloablative bone marrow transplantation, and mixed chimerism was transient in the human trials. The study used TCRbeta sequencing to identify donor-specific regulatory T cells before combined kidney and bone marrow transplantation, then tracked those cells after transplant. What the authors observed across the whole study: Donor-specific Treg expansion was found to exceed global Treg expansion in tolerant patients, suggesting antigen-driven rather than nonspecific expansion. For some patients the PCR primers changed over time, which made it impossible to compare the samples from those patients at the nucleotide level. Because the study included only a small number of patients, the results must be confirmed in larger populations and under other immunosuppression protocols. Biological reproducibility was not examined directly, but technical replication error appeared to be minimal. Expanding Tregs with activated donor B cells appeared to identify the most biologically relevant and donor-specific TCRbeta repertoire.

The time point label here, explained by the study, means: blood sample drawn before combined kidney and bone marrow transplant. Unstimulated Tregs (CD4+CD25+CD127-), CD4+ non-Tregs (CD4+CD25-), CD4 and CD8 cells were FACS-sorted from thawed PBMCs. Thawed PBMCs were rested overnight at 37 degrees C with roughly 200 IU/ml IL-2 before Treg sorting. The patients were a few recipients of combined kidney and bone marrow transplants from the ITN036ST trial, and samples were available only for these trial subjects. Healthy control blood was processed to PBMCs with a Ficoll density gradient and then cryopreserved, whereas patient PBMCs were collected both before and after transplant. Comments on this clone: There is no known antigen for this receptor. No per-base quality is available; no much larger clone lies one base away.

Via the germline V gene, CDR1 is SGHDT and CDR2 YYEEEE. From its cysteine to its phenylalanine, the CDR3 spans 15 amino acids. Only the CDR3 part of the read is kept: 45 bases, read in frame from the first base. For this chain, trimming is 1 base at the V end and 1 base at the J end, and the number of junction bases without a gene match is 3. For TCRbeta CDR3 sequencing, genomic DNA was extracted from sorted cells using the QIAGEN DNeasy Blood and Tissue Kit. Through immunoSEQ, high-throughput TCRbeta CDR3 sequencing was done commercially, including PCR amplification with internal controls and bias correction. Concerning the study's data processing: Unique productive TCRbeta sequences were defined by CDR3 nucleotide sequence where primers matched, and otherwise by CDR3 amino acid sequence together with Vbeta and Jbeta genes. To correct for sorting error, sequences found in more than one sorted population at a frequency ratio of 2:1 or less were discarded, and the remaining shared sequences were assigned to the population with the higher frequency. A sequence was defined as donor-reactive if the sequence was expanded at least 5-fold in CFSE-low cells compared with unstimulated cells and had a frequency of at least 0.01% in CFSE-low cells. Jensen-Shannon divergence calculated on the top 100 TCRbeta sequences ranked by frequency was used to measure repertoire divergence. For samples with multiple sequencing runs, sorting error was corrected in each run separately before the runs were combined. Here the immuneACCESS table is served through TCRdb, limited to in-frame sequences with V and J called. Missing clones are a known gap in these copies; in checked studies unresolved V genes cover under half, and the rest lacks a known reason. That table furnishes V, J and clone size, whereas the DNA furnished D and trimming. This sample holds 50,000 to 75,000 clones; 70% to 90% were observed only once. Of the sample, roughly 2% falls within the top ten clones.

The sequence is built from TRBV5-6 and TRBJ2-3; 7 bases in the junction line up with TRBD1. This receptor was taken from a human donor who received a combined kidney and bone marrow transplant. Sequences were derived from Tregs from blood, sampled before the transplant. The CDR3 reads as follows: CASSLYTGGTDTQYF. In nucleotides, the sequence is TGTGCCAGCAGCTTGTATACAGGGGGCACAGATACGCAGTATTTT.